This T cell receptor beta chain was captured by sequencing in a study of CXCR3-negative and CXCR3-positive naive CD8 T cells. Whole-study findings and limits: Memory, not naive, CXCR3-negative and CXCR3-positive cells differed in TRBV-TRBJ usage. Naive cells with CXCR3 showed TRB CDR3s that were more hydrophobic than those in CXCR3-negative naive cells.

As for this clonotype: Its antigen remains unknown.

Carrying UMI labels, the TRB cDNA libraries were prepared through 5' RACE. TCRdb re-called the 5' RACE reads and shows each CDR3 protein once, DNA omitted. The sample's table shows some 130,000 distinct CDR3 sequences. Naive CD8+ T cells displayed a CD45RO-CCR7+CD27+CD95- phenotype. This CDR3 comprises 18 residues. Germline V lookup: CDR1 SNHLY, CDR2 FYNNEI. The V gene is TRBV2, the J gene TRBJ2-1; without DNA, the TCRdb call of TRBD2 cannot be checked. Input material: naive CXCR3- CD8+ T cells from blood. Indicated subset: CD45RO-CCR7+CD27+CD95- naive CD8+ T cells lacking CXCR3 (TNR3-). The TCR comes from a human donor in good health. Some clones in this sample may be carry-over from other donors' samples. The chain's CDR3 is CASRQIGGGLADYNEQFF.